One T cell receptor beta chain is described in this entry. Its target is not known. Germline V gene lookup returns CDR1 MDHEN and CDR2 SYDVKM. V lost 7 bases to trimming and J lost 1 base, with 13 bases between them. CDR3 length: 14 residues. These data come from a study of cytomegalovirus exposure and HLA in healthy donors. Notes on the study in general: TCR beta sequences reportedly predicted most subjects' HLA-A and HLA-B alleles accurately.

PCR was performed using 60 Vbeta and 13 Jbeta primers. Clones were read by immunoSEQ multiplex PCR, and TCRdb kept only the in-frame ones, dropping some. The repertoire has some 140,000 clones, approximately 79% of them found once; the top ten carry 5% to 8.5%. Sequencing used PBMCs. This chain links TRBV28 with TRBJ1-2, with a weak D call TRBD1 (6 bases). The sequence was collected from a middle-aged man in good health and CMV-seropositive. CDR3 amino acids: CASIGGAGNYGYTF. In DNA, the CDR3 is TGTGCCAGCATTGGGGGCGCGGGTAACTATGGCTACACCTTC.